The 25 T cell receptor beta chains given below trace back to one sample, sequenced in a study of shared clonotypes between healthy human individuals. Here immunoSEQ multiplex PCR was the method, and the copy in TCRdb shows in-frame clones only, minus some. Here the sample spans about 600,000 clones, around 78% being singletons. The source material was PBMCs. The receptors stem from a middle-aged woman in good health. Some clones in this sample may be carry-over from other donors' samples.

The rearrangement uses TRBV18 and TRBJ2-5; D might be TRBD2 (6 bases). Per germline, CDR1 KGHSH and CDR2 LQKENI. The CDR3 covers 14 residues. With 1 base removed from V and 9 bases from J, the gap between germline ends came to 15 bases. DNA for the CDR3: TGTGCCAGCTCACCACGGGACCAGTGGGGGGCCCAGTACTTC. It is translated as CASSPRDQWGAQYF.

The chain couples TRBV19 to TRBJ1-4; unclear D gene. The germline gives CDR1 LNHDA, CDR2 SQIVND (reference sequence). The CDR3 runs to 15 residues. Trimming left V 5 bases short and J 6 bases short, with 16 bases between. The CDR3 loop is CASSPRRPGDEKLFF. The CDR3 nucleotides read TGTGCCAGTAGTCCCCGACGGCCTGGGGATGAAAAACTGTTTTTT.

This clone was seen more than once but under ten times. CDR3 loop: CASGGVNTEAFF. CDR3 bases: TGTGCTTCGGGCGGAGTGAACACTGAAGCTTTCTTT. This chain links TRBV15 with TRBJ1-1; no definite D call. The CDR3 totals 12 residues. The germline V gene has CDR1 LNHNV and CDR2 YYDKDF (reference sequence).

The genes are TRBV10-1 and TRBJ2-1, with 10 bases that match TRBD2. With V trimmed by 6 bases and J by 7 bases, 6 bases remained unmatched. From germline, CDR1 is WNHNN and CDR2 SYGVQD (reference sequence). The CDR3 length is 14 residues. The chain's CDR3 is CASRASGSANEQFF. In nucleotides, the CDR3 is TGCGCCAGCAGAGCTAGCGGGAGCGCAAATGAGCAGTTCTTC.

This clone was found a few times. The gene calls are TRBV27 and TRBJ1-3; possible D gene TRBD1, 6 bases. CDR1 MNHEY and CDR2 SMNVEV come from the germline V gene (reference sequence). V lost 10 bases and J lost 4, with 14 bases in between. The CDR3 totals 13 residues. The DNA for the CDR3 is TGTGCCACGAGACCCAGGGGAGGAAACACCATATATTTT. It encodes CATRPRGGNTIYF.

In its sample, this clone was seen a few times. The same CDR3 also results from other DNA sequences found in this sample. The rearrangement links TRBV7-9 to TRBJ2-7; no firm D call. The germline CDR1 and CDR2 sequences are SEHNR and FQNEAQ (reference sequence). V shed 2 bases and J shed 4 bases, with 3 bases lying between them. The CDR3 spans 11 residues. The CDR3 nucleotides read TGTGCCAGCAGCTTACGGTACGAGCAGTACTTC. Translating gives CASSLRYEQYF.

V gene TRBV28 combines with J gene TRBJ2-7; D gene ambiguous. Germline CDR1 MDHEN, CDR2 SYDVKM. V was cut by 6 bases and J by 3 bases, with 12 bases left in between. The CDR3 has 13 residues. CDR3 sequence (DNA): TGTGCCAGCAGGTTAAAGTCACACTACGAGCAGTACTTC. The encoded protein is CASRLKSHYEQYF.

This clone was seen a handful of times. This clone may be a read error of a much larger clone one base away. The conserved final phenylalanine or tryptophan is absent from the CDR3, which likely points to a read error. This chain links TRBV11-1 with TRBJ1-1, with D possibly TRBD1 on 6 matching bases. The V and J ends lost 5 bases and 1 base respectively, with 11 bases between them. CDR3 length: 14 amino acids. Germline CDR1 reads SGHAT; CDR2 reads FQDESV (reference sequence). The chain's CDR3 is CASSADRTNTEAFL. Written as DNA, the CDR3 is TGTGCCAGCAGCGCAGACAGGACGAACACTGAAGCTTTCCTT.

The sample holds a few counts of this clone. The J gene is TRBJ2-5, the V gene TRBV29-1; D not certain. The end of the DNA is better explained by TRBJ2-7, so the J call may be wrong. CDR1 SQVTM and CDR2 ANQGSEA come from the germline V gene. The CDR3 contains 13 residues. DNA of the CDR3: TGCAGCGTTGGCATGGCGGCCACTTACGAGCAGTACTTC. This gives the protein CSVGMAATYEQYF.

The CDR3 nucleotides are TGTGCCAGCACCTGGGGACTAGCACCTGACAATGAGCAGTTCTTC. It is translated as CASTWGLAPDNEQFF. The chain carries TRBV6-1 and TRBJ2-1; the match to TRBD2 covers 9 bases. V dropped 7 bases and J dropped 5; count of bases not matched to a gene: 9. CDR3 length equals 15 residues. In germline, CDR1 is MNHNS, CDR2 SASEGT.

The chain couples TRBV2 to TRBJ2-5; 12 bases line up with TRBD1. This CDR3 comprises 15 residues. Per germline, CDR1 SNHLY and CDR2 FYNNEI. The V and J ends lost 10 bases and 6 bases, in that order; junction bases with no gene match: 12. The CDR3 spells CATCPGTGGGQTQYF. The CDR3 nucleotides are TGTGCCACCTGTCCCGGGACAGGGGGCGGTCAGACCCAGTACTTC.

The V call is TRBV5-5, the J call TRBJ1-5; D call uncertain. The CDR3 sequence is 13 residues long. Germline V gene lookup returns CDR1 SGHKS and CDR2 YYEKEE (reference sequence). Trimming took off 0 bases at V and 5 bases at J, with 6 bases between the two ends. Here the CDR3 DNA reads TGTGCCAGCAGCTTGGTGGCCGATCAGCCCCAGCATTTT. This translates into CASSLVADQPQHF.

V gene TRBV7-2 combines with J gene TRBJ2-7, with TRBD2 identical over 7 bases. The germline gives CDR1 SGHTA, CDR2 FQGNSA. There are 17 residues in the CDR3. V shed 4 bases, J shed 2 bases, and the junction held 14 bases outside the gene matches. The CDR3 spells CASSSRRGGRGAYEQYF. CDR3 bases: TGTGCCAGCAGCTCCCGGCGGGGCGGGAGAGGGGCCTACGAGCAGTACTTC.

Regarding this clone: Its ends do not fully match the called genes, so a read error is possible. The CDR3 nucleotides read TGTGCCAGCAGTGAGGGTGGCCACACCTTC. Its translation is CASSEGGHTF. This chain joins TRBV6-1 and TRBJ1-2; D gene ambiguous. The CDR3 is made up of 10 amino acids. Germline V CDR1 and CDR2: MNHNS, SASEGT.

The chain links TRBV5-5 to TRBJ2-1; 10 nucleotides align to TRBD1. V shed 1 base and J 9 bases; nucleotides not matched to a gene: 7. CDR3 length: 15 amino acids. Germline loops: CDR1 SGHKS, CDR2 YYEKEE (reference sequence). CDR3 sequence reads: CASSLSTGTGVEQFF. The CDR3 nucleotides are TGTGCCAGCAGCTTGAGTACTGGGACAGGGGTTGAGCAGTTCTTC.

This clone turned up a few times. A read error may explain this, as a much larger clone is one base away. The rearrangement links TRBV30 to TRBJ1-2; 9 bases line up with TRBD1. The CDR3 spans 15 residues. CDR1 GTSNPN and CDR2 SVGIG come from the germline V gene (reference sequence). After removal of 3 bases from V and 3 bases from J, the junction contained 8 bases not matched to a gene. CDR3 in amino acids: CAWSRDRDGYYGYTF. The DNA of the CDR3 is TGTGCCTGGAGCCGGGACAGGGATGGGTACTATGGCTACACCTTC.

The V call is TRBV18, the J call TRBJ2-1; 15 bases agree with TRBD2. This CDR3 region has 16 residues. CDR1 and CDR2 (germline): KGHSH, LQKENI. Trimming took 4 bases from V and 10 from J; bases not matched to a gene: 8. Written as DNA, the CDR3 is TGTGCCAGCTCACGCGAGGGACTAGCGGGAGGAAGCGAGCAGTTCTTC. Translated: CASSREGLAGGSEQFF.

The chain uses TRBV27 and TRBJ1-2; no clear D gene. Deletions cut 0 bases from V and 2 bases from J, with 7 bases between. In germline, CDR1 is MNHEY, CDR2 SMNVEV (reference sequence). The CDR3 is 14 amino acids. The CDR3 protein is CASSLSMGNYGYTF. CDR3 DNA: TGTGCCAGCAGTTTATCGATGGGAAACTATGGCTACACCTTC.

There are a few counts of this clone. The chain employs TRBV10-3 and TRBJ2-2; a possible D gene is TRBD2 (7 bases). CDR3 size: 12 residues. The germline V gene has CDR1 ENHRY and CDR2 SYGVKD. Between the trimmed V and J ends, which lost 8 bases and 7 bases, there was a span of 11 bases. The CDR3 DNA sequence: TGTGCCATCCGGGGGGCGGTCGGGGAGCTGTTTTTT. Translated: CAIRGAVGELFF.

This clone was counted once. The CDR3 DNA reads as TGTGCCAGCAGGCGGTCCTCTGGGGCCAACGTCCTGACTTTC. It codes for CASRRSSGANVLTF. The chain is built from TRBV6-5 and TRBJ2-6, with no clear D. Germline values: CDR1 MNHEY, CDR2 SVGAGI. Deletions cut 6 bases from V and 0 bases from J, with 6 bases between. The CDR3 contains 14 residues.

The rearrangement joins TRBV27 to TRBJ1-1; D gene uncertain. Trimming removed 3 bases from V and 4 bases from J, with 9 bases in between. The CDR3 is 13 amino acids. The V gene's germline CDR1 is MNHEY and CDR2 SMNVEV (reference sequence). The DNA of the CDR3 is TGTGCCAGCAGTTTTAGTCGGCTCACTGAAGCTTTCTTT. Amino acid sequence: CASSFSRLTEAFF.

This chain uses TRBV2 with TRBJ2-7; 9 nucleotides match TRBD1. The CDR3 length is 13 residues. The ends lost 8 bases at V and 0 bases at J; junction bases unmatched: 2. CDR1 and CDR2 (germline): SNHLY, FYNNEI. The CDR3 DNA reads TGTGCCAGCGGGGACAGGGTCTCCTACGAGCAGTACTTC. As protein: CASGDRVSYEQYF.

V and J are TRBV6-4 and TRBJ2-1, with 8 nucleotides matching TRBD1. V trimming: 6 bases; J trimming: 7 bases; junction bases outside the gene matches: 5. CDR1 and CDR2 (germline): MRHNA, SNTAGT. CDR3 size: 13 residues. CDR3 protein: CASSRGPSNEQFF. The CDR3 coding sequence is TGTGCCAGCAGCAGGGGGCCTTCGAATGAGCAGTTCTTC.

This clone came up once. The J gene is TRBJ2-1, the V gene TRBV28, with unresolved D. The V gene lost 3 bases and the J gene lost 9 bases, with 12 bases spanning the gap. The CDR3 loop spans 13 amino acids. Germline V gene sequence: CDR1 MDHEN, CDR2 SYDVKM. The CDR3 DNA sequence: TGTGCCAGCAGTTTCCCATCGGAAGTTGAGCAGTTCTTC. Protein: CASSFPSEVEQFF.

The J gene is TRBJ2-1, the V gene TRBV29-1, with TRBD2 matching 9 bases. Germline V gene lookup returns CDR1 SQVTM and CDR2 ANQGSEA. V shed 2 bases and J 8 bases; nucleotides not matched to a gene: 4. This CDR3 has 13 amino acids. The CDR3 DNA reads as TGCAGCGTTGAAAGAGCTAGCGGGGATGAGCAGTTCTTC. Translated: CSVERASGDEQFF.